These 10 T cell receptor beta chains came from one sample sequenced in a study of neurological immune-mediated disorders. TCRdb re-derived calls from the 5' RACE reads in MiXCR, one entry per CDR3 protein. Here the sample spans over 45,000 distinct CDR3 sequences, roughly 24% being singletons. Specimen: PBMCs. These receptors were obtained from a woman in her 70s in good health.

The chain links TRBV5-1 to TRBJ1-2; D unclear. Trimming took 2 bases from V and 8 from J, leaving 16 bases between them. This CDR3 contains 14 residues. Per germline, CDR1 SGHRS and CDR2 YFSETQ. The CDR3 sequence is CASSFFEQSEGYTF. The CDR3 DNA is TGCGCCAGCAGCTTTTTTGAACAGTCGGAAGGCTACACCTTC.

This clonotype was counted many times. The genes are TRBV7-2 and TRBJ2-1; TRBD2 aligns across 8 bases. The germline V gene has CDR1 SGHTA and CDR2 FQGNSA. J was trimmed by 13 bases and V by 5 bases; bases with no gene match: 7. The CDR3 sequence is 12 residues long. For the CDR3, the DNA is TGTGCCAGCAGCAGAACCGGGACTAGTCAGTTCTTC. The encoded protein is CASSRTGTSQFF.

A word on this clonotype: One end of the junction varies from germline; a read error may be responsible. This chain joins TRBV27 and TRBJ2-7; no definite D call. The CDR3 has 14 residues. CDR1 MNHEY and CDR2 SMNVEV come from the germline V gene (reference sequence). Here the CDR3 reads CVSSTLERSYEQYF. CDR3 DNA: TGTGTCAGCAGTACCCTCGAACGGTCCTACGAGCAGTACTTC.

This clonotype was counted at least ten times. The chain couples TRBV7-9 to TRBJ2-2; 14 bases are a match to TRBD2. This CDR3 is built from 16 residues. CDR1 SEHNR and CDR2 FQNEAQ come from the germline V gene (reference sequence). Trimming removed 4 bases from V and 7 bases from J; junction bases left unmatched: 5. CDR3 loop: CASSSGLAGGGGELFF. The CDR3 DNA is TGTGCCAGCAGCTCCGGACTAGCGGGAGGAGGCGGGGAGCTGTTTTTT.

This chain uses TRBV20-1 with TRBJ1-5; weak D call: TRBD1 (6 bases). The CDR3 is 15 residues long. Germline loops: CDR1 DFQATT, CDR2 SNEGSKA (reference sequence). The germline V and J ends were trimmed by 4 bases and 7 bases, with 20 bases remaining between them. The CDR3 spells CSAIGGTGQGQPQHF. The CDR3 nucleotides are TGCAGTGCTATAGGTGGTACCGGTCAGGGGCAGCCCCAGCATTTT.

The CDR3 DNA sequence: TGTGCCAGCACTCTATCTCCGGGGGTGCAGCTCTCTGGAAACACCATATATTTT. It translates to CASTLSPGVQLSGNTIYF. This rearrangement joins TRBV12-3 or TRBV12-4 to TRBJ1-3, with D possibly matching TRBD1 (5 bases). V was shortened by 7 bases and J by 0 bases, with 22 bases between the two germline ends. The CDR3 is 18 residues long.

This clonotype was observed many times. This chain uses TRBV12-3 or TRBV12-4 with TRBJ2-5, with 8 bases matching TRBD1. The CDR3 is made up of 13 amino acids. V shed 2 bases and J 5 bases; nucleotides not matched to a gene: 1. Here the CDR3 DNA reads TGTGCCAGCAGTTTACGACAGGGGGAGACCCAGTACTTC. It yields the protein CASSLRQGETQYF.

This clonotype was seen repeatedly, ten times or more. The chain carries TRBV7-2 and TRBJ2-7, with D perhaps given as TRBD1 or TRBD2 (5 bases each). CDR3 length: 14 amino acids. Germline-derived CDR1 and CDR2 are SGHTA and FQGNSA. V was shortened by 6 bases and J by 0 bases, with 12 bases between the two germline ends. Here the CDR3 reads CASSWDGHSYEQYF. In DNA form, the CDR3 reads TGTGCCAGCAGTTGGGACGGGCACTCCTACGAGCAGTACTTC.

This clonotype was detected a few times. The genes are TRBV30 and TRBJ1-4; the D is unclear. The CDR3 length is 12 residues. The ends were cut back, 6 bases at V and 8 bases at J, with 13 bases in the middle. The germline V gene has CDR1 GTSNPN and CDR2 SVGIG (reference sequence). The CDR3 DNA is TGTGCCTGCGGTCGAGGGCTCGAAAAACTGTTTTTT. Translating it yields CACGRGLEKLFF. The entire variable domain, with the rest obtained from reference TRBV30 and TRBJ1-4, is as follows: SQTIHQWPATLVQPVGSPLSLECTVEGTSNPNLYWYRQAAGRGLQLLFYSVGIGQISSEVPQNLSASRPQDRQFILSSKKLLLSDSGFYLCACGRGLEKLFFGSGTQLSVL.

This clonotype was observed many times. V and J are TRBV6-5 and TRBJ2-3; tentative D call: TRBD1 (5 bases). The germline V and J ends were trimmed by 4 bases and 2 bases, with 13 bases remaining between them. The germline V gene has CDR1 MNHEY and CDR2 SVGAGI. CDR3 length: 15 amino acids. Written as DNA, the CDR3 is TGTGCCAGCAGTTGGGGCCCTCTGGACACAGATACGCAGTATTTT. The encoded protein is CASSWGPLDTDTQYF.